The 13 T cell receptor beta chains listed next were all sequenced from one sample in a study of T cell responses to AZD1222 COVID-19 vaccine. Assay used: immunoSEQ multiplex PCR; TCRdb lists only in-frame clones, some missing. The sample lists 100,000 to 150,000 clones, more than 85% seen once, with 5% in the top ten. The specimen comprised peripheral blood, sampled 28 days after the second AZD1222 dose. These receptors all come from an adult who received the AZD1222 COVID-19 vaccine.

The V gene is TRBV30, the J gene TRBJ1-1; D is ambiguous. V was trimmed by 1 base and J by 7 bases, leaving 7 bases between them. CDR1 is GTSNPN and CDR2 is SVGIG in the germline V gene (reference sequence). The CDR3 contains 11 residues. CDR3 DNA: TGTGCCTGGAGTGGGACTGGTGAAGCTTTCTTT. It specifies CAWSGTGEAFF.

The chain has TRBV30 and TRBJ1-6; a weak D match, TRBD1 (6 bases). CDR3 size: 13 residues. The V end lost 6 bases, the J end lost 7 bases, and 13 bases lay between the germline ends. The germline V gene has CDR1 GTSNPN and CDR2 SVGIG (reference sequence). The CDR3 sequence: CACAGQFNSPLHF. The CDR3 DNA sequence: TGTGCCTGTGCGGGACAATTCAATTCACCCCTCCACTTT.

This clone was found once. J is TRBJ1-2 and V is TRBV4-1, with a possible D match to TRBD1 (6 bases). V was shortened by 2 bases and J by 4 bases, with 14 bases between the two germline ends. The CDR3 has 15 amino acids. CDR1 MGHRA and CDR2 YSYEKL come from the germline V gene. DNA of the CDR3: TGCGCCAGCAGCCAAATCACGGGGGCGAGCTATGGCTACACCTTC. Translation: CASSQITGASYGYTF.

The genes are TRBV20-1 and TRBJ1-5; 8 bases are shared with TRBD1. Losses at the gene ends were 3 bases for V and 5 bases for J; bases not matched to a gene: 12. Germline CDR1 DFQATT, CDR2 SNEGSKA (reference sequence). The CDR3 covers 16 residues. The CDR3 spells CSASAPGQGRHQPQHF. CDR3 bases: TGCAGTGCTAGTGCCCCCGGACAGGGCAGGCATCAGCCCCAGCATTTT.

The chain joins TRBV7-9 to TRBJ1-6; TRBD1 might be the D (6 bases). This CDR3 region has 14 residues. Per the germline V gene, CDR1 is SEHNR and CDR2 is FQNEAQ (reference sequence). The V end was cut by 2 bases, the J end by 10 bases, with 12 bases between. CDR3 sequence (DNA): TGTGCCAGCAGCTTAAGGGCAGGGGACTCACCCCTCCACTTT. It codes for CASSLRAGDSPLHF.

This clone was recorded only once. V and J are TRBV7-2 and TRBJ1-1, with TRBD1 identical over 7 bases. V dropped 8 bases and J dropped 5; count of bases not matched to a gene: 11. This CDR3 has 14 amino acids. Per germline, CDR1 SGHTA and CDR2 FQGNSA. The CDR3 protein is CASSPGRGGTEAFF. In DNA, the CDR3 is TGTGCCAGCTCTCCAGGCAGGGGGGGGACTGAAGCTTTCTTT.

The chain links TRBV2 to TRBJ1-1; D is unclear. This CDR3 is built from 10 residues. V shed 8 bases and J shed 5 bases, with 6 bases lying between them. Germline lookup yields CDR1 SNHLY and CDR2 FYNNEI. The chain's CDR3 is CASGRTEAFF. In DNA, the CDR3 is TGTGCCAGCGGGAGGACTGAAGCTTTCTTT.

This clone was seen once. V and J are TRBV29-1 and TRBJ2-3; D gene ambiguous. From germline, CDR1 is SQVTM and CDR2 ANQGSEA. Deletions cut 5 bases from V and 2 bases from J, with 5 bases between. This CDR3 is built from 11 residues. The CDR3 is CSVLITDTQYF. Here the CDR3 DNA reads TGCAGCGTTCTGATCACAGATACGCAGTATTTT.

The rearrangement uses TRBV13 and TRBJ2-5, with 12 bases aligning to TRBD2. The germline V gene encodes CDR1 PRHDT and CDR2 FYEKMQ (reference sequence). Unmatched junction bases numbered 6, after V lost 0 bases and J lost 4 bases. This CDR3 is built from 17 residues. The CDR3 spells CASSLGGTSGRRETQYF. CDR3 nucleotide sequence: TGTGCCAGCAGCTTAGGAGGAACTAGCGGGAGGAGAGAGACCCAGTACTTC.

The chain recombines TRBV6-4 with TRBJ1-3, with D possibly being TRBD1 (5 bases). V was clipped by 11 bases and J by 4 bases, with 15 bases between them. There are 13 residues in the CDR3. Germline assignment: CDR1 MRHNA and CDR2 SNTAGT. The CDR3 region has the DNA TGTGCCGGGGGTTCGGGGGGAGGAAACACCATATATTTT. The encoded protein is CAGGSGGGNTIYF.

V is TRBV6-2 or TRBV6-3 and J is TRBJ2-1; 7 nucleotides line up with TRBD2. The length of the CDR3 is 16 residues. Looked up from germline, CDR1 is MNHEY and CDR2 is SVGEGT. With 6 bases clipped from V and 3 bases from J, the junction kept 11 bases outside the gene matches. CDR3 in amino acids: CASSKKERGYYNEQFF. For the CDR3, the DNA is TGTGCCAGCAGCAAGAAGGAGCGGGGTTACTACAATGAGCAGTTCTTC.

The V and J genes are TRBV29-1 and TRBJ1-2; 9 bases line up with TRBD1. Losses at the gene ends were 3 bases for V and 7 bases for J; bases not matched to a gene: 12. Germline CDR1 reads SQVTM; CDR2 reads ANQGSEA. CDR3 length equals 15 residues. For the CDR3, the DNA is TGCAGCGTTGACCGCGCCGGGACAGGGTCATCTGGCTACACCTTC. Protein sequence: CSVDRAGTGSSGYTF.

This clone was observed a single time. The rearrangement joins TRBV28 to TRBJ1-2; the D gene is possibly TRBD1 (5 bases). This CDR3 is built from 14 residues. Trimming took off 5 bases at V and 3 bases at J, with 13 bases between the two ends. Germline V gene lookup returns CDR1 MDHEN and CDR2 SYDVKM. CDR3 sequence reads: CASSPLGAYYGYTF. CDR3 DNA: TGTGCCAGCAGTCCTTTAGGGGCGTACTATGGCTACACCTTC.